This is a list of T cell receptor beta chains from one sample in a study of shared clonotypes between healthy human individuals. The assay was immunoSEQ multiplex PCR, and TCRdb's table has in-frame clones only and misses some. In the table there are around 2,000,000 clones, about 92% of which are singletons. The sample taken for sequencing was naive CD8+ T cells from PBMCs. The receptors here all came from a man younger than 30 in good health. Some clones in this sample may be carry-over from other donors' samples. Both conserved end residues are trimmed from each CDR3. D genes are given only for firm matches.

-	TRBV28	ASSPRDGLFMNTEAF
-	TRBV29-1	SVRLNTEAF
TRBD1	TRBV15	ATSRDGQGGQPQH
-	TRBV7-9	ASSVVAYEQY
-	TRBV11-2	ASSLGRYNEQF
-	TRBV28	ASRRIRNTEAF
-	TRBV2	ASSPLALEQY
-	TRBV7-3	ASSSRDSGYNEQF
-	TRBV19	ASSRSGPRQVWEQY
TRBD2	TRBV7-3	ASSSLAGPRDTQY
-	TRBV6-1	ASRSSNQPQH
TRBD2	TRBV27	ASPSGREETQY
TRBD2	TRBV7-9	ASSLGLAGDETQY
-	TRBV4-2	ASSQGLPDVYEQY
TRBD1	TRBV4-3	ASSQNTGANEQF
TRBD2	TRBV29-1	SVESVSGSYEQY
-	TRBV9	ASSVGWSYEQY
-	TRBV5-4	ASSFGTNSYEQY
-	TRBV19	ASSIGMAPLGNEQF
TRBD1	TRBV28	ASSLGDRDFQETQY
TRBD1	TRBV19	ASSIEAGGIYEQY
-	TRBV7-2	ASSPSRYTEAF
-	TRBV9	ASSPAHVGETQY
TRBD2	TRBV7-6	ASSPSGRGVETQY
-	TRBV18	ASSPAVNTEAF
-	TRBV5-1	ASSFRVYEQF
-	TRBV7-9	ASSLGGGLKNTEAF
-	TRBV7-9	ASSLGSSSSYEQY
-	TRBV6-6	ASSWLATSRTDTQY
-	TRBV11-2	ASSLEARAGGGHADTQY
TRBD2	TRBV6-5	ASSYSTSAMGTQY
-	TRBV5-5	ASSFLEGQQETQY
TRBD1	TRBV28	ASSSTTGGSQPQH
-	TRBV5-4	ASSPQLGDEQF
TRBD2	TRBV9	ASSVGSGRKVEQY
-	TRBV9	ASSVVGYDTGELF
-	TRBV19	ASSTQGNEQF
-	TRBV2	ASSGREGRSNQPQH
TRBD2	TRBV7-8	ASSSGLAGAFTDTQY
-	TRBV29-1	SVELQGSGGYT
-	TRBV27	ASSMDFRYATNEKLF
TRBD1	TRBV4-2	ASSQGTGDNEQF
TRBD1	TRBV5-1	ASSRQGSYEQY